The clone carrying this T cell receptor (beta chain) was found once. Its antigen is not known. The data were taken from a study of cytomegalovirus exposure and HLA in healthy donors. Study outcomes and limitations: Most of the TCR beta V segments (in an earlier analysis) were productive either about 87% or about 30% of the time. The analysis excluded some indistinguishable V segments, including TRBV6-2 and TRBV6-3. Common viral pathogens were later found to be apparently linked to several of the most significant clusters.

There are 15 residues in the CDR3. CDR1 and CDR2 (germline): MNHNS, SASEGT. V shed 4 bases and J shed 0 bases, with 9 bases lying between them. 13 Jbeta primers and 60 Vbeta primers were used for the PCR. This table comes from immunoSEQ multiplex PCR, and its TCRdb copy is limited to in-frame clones, with some not included. This sample carries around 150,000 clones, 84% of them seen once, and the ten largest clones take roughly 6.7%. The material sequenced was PBMCs. This TCR was sampled from a middle-aged man in good health and CMV-seropositive. The chain joins TRBV6-1 to TRBJ2-2; D might be TRBD2 (5 bases). In nucleotides, the CDR3 is TGTGCCAGCAGTGCGGCTAGCCCGAACACCGGGGAGCTGTTTTTT. Residues: CASSAASPNTGELFF.